This T cell receptor (beta chain) was obtained from a study of a mutant IDH1 vaccine in newly diagnosed glioma. About the study: Most patients had radiochemotherapy with temozolomide before enrollment; others had one alone.

Indicated time point: baseline, week 1 (first vaccination visit). Treatment described: pre-vaccination baseline after standard-of-care therapy. The donors' diagnosis was new WHO grade 3 or 4 astrocytoma that was IDH1-mutant and ATRX-lost. The CDR3 has 15 residues. Germline trimming cut 2 bases from V and 1 base from J; bases unmatched to any gene: 3. Germline assignment: CDR1 SGHKS and CDR2 YYEKEE (reference sequence). Some clones are missing from TCRdb's copy, which holds only in-frame ones; the method was immunoSEQ multiplex PCR. The sample contains 98,000 or so clones, approximately 90% of which appear only once.

The genes are TRBV5-5 and TRBJ1-1, with 9 bases matching TRBD1. This material consisted of PBMCs, taken from a glioma patient treated with radiotherapy, temozolomide or both. The clonotype was recovered from a woman between 45 and 60 years old with glioma. As DNA, the CDR3 is TGTGCCAGCAGCTTAAGGGACAGGGAGAACACTGAAGCTTTCTTT. Protein: CASSLRDRENTEAFF.